This is a list of T cell receptor beta chains from one sample in a study of T cells after yellow fever vaccination. From the 5' RACE reads, TCRdb called clonotypes with MiXCR, one entry per CDR3 protein. The data hold some 110,000 distinct CDR3 sequences, with roughly 7.2% observed a single time. The material was CD4+ T cells sorted from PBMCs, obtained about 41 days after the first yellow fever vaccination. The receptors derive from a man younger than 35 who received the YFV17D yellow fever vaccine. Each CDR3 is given with its conserved first and last residue. Fields, in order: V gene, clone size, D gene, J gene, CDR3 protein, CDR3 DNA. D genes are given only for firm matches. The listing skips clone size in some rows; elsewhere it reads once, few, many or a size class.

V gene: TRBV12-3/TRBV12-4; clone size: many; D gene: TRBD2; J gene: TRBJ2-1; CDR3 protein: CASSWVRWDGGGEFF; CDR3 DNA: TGTGCCAGCAGTTGGGTTCGATGGGACGGCGGGGGGGAGTTCTTC
V gene: TRBV10-3; clone size: many; D gene: NA; J gene: TRBJ1-2; CDR3 protein: CAISESEQGGYGYTF; CDR3 DNA: TGTGCCATCAGTGAGTCTGAACAGGGTGGCTATGGCTACACCTTC
V gene: TRBV5-1; clone size: many; D gene: NA; J gene: TRBJ2-5; CDR3 protein: CASWELTTETQYF; CDR3 DNA: TGCGCCAGCTGGGAACTCACGACAGAGACCCAGTACTTC
V gene: TRBV7-9; clone size: many; D gene: NA; J gene: TRBJ2-4; CDR3 protein: CASSAKGVGKNIQYF; CDR3 DNA: TGTGCCAGCAGCGCCAAGGGGGTAGGCAAAAACATTCAGTACTTC
V gene: TRBV2; clone size: many; D gene: NA; J gene: TRBJ1-4; CDR3 protein: CASSPTTNEKLFF; CDR3 DNA: TGTGCCAGCAGTCCCACAACTAATGAAAAACTGTTTTTT
V gene: TRBV18; clone size: few; D gene: NA; J gene: TRBJ1-2; CDR3 protein: CASSPLGDYGYTF; CDR3 DNA: TGTGCCAGCTCACCGCTAGGCGACTATGGCTACACCTTC
V gene: TRBV7-2; clone size: many; D gene: TRBD1; J gene: TRBJ1-1; CDR3 protein: CASSPERGLAFF; CDR3 DNA: TGTGCCAGCAGCCCGGAAAGGGGGCTAGCTTTCTTT
V gene: TRBV7-9; clone size: many; D gene: NA; J gene: TRBJ2-3; CDR3 protein: CASSWAGSTDTQYF; CDR3 DNA: TGTGCCAGCAGCTGGGCAGGAAGCACAGATACGCAGTATTTT
V gene: TRBV5-4; clone size: many; D gene: TRBD1; J gene: TRBJ1-1; CDR3 protein: CASRFGQGRSNTEAFF; CDR3 DNA: TGTGCCAGCAGGTTCGGACAGGGCAGATCGAACACTGAAGCTTTCTTT
V gene: TRBV7-2; clone size: many; D gene: NA; J gene: TRBJ1-2; CDR3 protein: CASSLARDYGYTF; CDR3 DNA: TGTGCCAGCAGCTTAGCTAGAGACTATGGCTACACCTTC
V gene: TRBV11-2; clone size: many; D gene: NA; J gene: TRBJ2-2; CDR3 protein: CASSSQQSGELFF; CDR3 DNA: TGTGCCAGCAGCTCTCAACAGAGCGGGGAGCTGTTTTTT
V gene: TRBV3-1; clone size: many; D gene: NA; J gene: TRBJ2-2; CDR3 protein: CASSQDQGGPGELFF; CDR3 DNA: TGTGCCAGCAGCCAAGATCAGGGAGGTCCCGGGGAGCTGTTTTTT
V gene: TRBV21-1; clone size: many; D gene: NA; J gene: TRBJ1-2; CDR3 protein: CASSLRQACNYGYTF; CDR3 DNA: TGTGCCAGCAGCCTGAGGCAGGCGTGTAACTATGGCTACACCTTC
V gene: TRBV12-5; clone size: NA; D gene: TRBD1; J gene: TRBJ1-1; CDR3 protein: CASGSSGTGKKEAFF; CDR3 DNA: TGTGCTAGTGGTTCCTCCGGGACAGGGAAAAAGGAGGCTTTCTTT
V gene: TRBV20-1; clone size: many; D gene: TRBD2; J gene: TRBJ2-1; CDR3 protein: CTIAGGINEQFF; CDR3 DNA: TGCACAATAGCGGGGGGGATCAATGAGCAGTTCTTC
V gene: TRBV4-3; clone size: many; D gene: NA; J gene: TRBJ2-3; CDR3 protein: CASSQVKGGRLGHHTQYF; CDR3 DNA: TGCGCCAGCAGCCAAGTTAAGGGAGGCAGGCTAGGGCACCATACGCAGTATTTT
V gene: TRBV5-1; clone size: many; D gene: TRBD1; J gene: TRBJ2-7; CDR3 protein: CASARSGTGEYEQYF; CDR3 DNA: TGCGCCAGCGCCCGCTCCGGGACAGGGGAGTACGAGCAGTACTTC
V gene: TRBV18; clone size: NA; D gene: TRBD1; J gene: TRBJ2-1; CDR3 protein: CASSPSQGADEQFF; CDR3 DNA: TGTGCCAGCTCACCTAGTCAGGGGGCCGATGAGCAGTTCTTC
V gene: TRBV6-2/TRBV6-3; clone size: many; D gene: TRBD1; J gene: TRBJ1-5; CDR3 protein: CASSYLSVGQDYQPQHF; CDR3 DNA: TGTGCCAGCAGTTACCTCTCCGTTGGACAGGACTATCAGCCCCAGCATTTT
V gene: TRBV6-1; clone size: many; D gene: TRBD1; J gene: TRBJ2-7; CDR3 protein: CASSRRQGDYEQYF; CDR3 DNA: TGTGCCAGCAGCCGGCGACAGGGAGACTACGAGCAGTACTTC
V gene: TRBV5-4; clone size: few; D gene: NA; J gene: TRBJ1-1; CDR3 protein: CASSPGGGAINTEAFF; CDR3 DNA: TGTGCCAGCAGCCCTGGGGGGGGGGCGATTAACACTGAAGCTTTCTTT
V gene: TRBV27; clone size: many; D gene: TRBD1; J gene: TRBJ1-5; CDR3 protein: CASSFTPTGNQPQHF; CDR3 DNA: TGTGCCAGCAGTTTCACGCCGACAGGGAATCAGCCCCAGCATTTT
V gene: TRBV20-1; clone size: many; D gene: NA; J gene: TRBJ1-5; CDR3 protein: CSARDAGALQPQHF; CDR3 DNA: TGCAGTGCTAGAGATGCGGGAGCCTTGCAGCCCCAGCATTTT
V gene: TRBV6-5; clone size: many; D gene: NA; J gene: TRBJ1-1; CDR3 protein: CASSYNRLMNTEAFF; CDR3 DNA: TGTGCCAGCAGTTACAATCGGCTTATGAACACTGAAGCTTTCTTT
V gene: TRBV5-5; clone size: NA; D gene: NA; J gene: TRBJ1-3; CDR3 protein: CASSTLPGAGNTIYF; CDR3 DNA: TGTGCCAGCAGCACCCTCCCAGGGGCTGGAAACACCATATATTTT
V gene: TRBV4-1; clone size: many; D gene: TRBD1; J gene: TRBJ2-5; CDR3 protein: CASSKEDRGLVETQYF; CDR3 DNA: TGCGCCAGCAGCAAGGAGGACAGGGGGCTTGTGGAGACCCAGTACTTC
V gene: TRBV3-1; clone size: many; D gene: TRBD2; J gene: TRBJ2-3; CDR3 protein: CASSQDGLAGASTDTQYF; CDR3 DNA: TGTGCCAGCAGCCAAGACGGACTAGCGGGGGCTAGCACAGATACGCAGTATTTT